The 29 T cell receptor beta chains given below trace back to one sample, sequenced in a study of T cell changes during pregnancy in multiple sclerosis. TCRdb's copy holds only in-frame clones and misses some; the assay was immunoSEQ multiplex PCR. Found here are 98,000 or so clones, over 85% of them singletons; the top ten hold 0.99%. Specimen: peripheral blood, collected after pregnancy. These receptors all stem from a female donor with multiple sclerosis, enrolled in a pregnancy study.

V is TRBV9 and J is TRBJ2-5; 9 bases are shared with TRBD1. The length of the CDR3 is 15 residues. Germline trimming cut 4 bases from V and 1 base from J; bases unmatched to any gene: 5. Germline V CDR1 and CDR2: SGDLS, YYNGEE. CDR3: CASSSQGAGQETQYF. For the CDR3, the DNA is TGTGCCAGCAGCTCACAGGGGGCAGGCCAAGAGACCCAGTACTTC.

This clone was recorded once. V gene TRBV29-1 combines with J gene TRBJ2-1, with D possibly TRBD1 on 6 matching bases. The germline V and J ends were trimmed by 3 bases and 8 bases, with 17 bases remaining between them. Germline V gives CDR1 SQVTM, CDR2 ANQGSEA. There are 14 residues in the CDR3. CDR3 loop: CSVDFKAGADEQFF. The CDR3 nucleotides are TGCAGCGTTGACTTCAAGGCAGGGGCGGATGAGCAGTTCTTC.

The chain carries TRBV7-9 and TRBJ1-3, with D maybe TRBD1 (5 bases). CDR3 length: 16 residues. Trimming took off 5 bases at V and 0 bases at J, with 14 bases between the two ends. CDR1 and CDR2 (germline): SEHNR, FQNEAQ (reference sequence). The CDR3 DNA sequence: TGTGCCAGCAGCCCCAGGGCGGGACTCTCTGGAAACACCATATATTTT. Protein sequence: CASSPRAGLSGNTIYF. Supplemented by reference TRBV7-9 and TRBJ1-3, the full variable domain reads DTGVSQNPRHKITKRGQNVTFRCDPISEHNRLYWYRQTLGQGPEFLTYFQNEAQLEKSRLLSDRFSAERPKGSFSTLEIQRTEQGDSAMYLCASSPRAGLSGNTIYFGEGSWLTVV.

The CDR3 protein is CASSLRKNTGELFF. The CDR3 bases are TGTGCCAGCTCTTTGAGGAAGAACACCGGGGAGCTGTTTTTT. The V and J genes are TRBV25-1 and TRBJ2-2; D call uncertain. Germline lookup yields CDR1 MGHDK and CDR2 SYGVNS. V dropped 8 bases and J dropped 1 base, with 11 bases sitting between them. This CDR3 is built from 14 residues.

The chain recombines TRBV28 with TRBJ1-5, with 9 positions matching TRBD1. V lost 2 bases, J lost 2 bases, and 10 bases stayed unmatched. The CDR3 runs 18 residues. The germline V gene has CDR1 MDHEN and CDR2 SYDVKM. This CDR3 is CASSLGTGSPTGNQPQHF. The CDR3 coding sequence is TGTGCCAGCAGTTTAGGGACAGGGAGCCCCACCGGCAATCAGCCCCAGCATTTT.

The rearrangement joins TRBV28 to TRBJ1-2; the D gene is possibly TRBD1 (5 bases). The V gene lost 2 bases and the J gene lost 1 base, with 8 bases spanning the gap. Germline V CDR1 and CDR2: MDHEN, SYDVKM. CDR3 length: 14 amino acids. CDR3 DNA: TGTGCCAGCAGTTTAGCCCAGGGTAACTATGGCTACACCTTC. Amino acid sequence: CASSLAQGNYGYTF.

CDR3 nucleotide sequence: TGTGCCAGCAGCGATACCTGGACAGGGAGGATCAATGAGCAGTTCTTC. Its translation: CASSDTWTGRINEQFF. V gene TRBV5-6 combines with J gene TRBJ2-1; TRBD1 matches 8 bases. CDR3 length: 16 residues. Germline CDR1 SGHDT, CDR2 YYEEEE. Trimming removed 4 bases from V and 6 bases from J; junction bases left unmatched: 12.

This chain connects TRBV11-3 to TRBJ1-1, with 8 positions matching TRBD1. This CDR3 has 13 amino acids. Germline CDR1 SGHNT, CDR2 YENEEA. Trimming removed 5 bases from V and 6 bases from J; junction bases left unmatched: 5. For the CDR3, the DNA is TGTGCCAGCAGCCCCCAGGGGGCCTCTGAAGCTTTCTTT. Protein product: CASSPQGASEAFF.

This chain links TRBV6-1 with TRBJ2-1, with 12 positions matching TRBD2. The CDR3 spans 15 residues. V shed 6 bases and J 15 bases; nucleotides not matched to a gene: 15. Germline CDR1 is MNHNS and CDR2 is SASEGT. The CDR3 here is CASRGGLAGTPWRFF. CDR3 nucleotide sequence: TGTGCCAGCAGGGGAGGACTAGCGGGAACCCCTTGGCGGTTCTTC.

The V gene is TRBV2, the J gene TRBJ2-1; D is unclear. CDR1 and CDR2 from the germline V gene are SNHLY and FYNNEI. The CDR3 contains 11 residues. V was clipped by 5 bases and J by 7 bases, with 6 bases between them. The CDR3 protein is CASSPGNEQFF. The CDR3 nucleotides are TGTGCCAGCAGTCCCGGGAATGAGCAGTTCTTC.

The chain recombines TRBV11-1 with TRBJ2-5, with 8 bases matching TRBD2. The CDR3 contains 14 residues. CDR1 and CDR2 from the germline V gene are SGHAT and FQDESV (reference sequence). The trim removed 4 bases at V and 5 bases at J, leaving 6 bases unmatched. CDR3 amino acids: CASSWTSSQETQYF. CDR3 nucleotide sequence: TGTGCCAGCAGCTGGACTAGCAGCCAGGAGACCCAGTACTTC.

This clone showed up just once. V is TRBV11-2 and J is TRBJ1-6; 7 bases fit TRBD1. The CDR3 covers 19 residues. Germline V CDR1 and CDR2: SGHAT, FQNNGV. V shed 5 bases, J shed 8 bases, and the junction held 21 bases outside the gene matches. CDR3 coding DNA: TGTGCCAGCAGCACAAGAATTGAGCGTGGGACAGAATTGTATTCACCCCTCCACTTT. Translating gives CASSTRIERGTELYSPLHF.

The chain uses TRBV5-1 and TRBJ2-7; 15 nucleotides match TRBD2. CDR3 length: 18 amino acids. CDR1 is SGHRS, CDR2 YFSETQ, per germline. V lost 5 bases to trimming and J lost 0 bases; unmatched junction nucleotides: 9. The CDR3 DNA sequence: TGCGCCAGCAGTTCGGGACTAGCGGGAGGCCTCAGCTCCTACGAGCAGTACTTC. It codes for CASSSGLAGGLSSYEQYF.

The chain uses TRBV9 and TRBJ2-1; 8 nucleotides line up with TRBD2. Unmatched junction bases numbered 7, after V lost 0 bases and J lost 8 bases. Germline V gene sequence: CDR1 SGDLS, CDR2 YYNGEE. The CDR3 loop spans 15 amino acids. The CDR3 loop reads CASSVGAVAGHEQFF. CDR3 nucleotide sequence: TGTGCCAGCAGCGTAGGTGCGGTAGCGGGGCATGAGCAGTTCTTC.

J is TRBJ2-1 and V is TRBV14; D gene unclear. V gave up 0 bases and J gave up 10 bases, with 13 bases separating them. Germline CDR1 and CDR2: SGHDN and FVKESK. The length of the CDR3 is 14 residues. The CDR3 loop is CASSQDGPHDEQFF. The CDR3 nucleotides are TGTGCCAGCAGCCAAGATGGGCCCCACGACGAGCAGTTCTTC.

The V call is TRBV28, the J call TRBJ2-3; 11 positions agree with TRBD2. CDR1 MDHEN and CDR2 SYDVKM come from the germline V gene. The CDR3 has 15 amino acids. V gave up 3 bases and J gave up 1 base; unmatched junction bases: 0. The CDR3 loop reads CASSLTSGGTDTQYF. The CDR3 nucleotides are TGTGCCAGCAGTTTGACTAGCGGGGGCACAGATACGCAGTATTTT.

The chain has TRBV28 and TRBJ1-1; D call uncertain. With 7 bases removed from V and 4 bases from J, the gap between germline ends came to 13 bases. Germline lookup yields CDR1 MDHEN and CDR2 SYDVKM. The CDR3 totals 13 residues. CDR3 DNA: TGTGCCAGCATGTCGGCGACGGGCACTGAAGCTTTCTTT. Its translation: CASMSATGTEAFF.

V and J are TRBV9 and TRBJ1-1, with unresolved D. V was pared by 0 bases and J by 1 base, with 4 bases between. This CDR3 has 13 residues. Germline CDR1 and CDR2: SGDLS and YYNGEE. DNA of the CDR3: TGTGCCAGCAGCGTAGACAGGAACACTGAAGCTTTCTTT. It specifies CASSVDRNTEAFF.

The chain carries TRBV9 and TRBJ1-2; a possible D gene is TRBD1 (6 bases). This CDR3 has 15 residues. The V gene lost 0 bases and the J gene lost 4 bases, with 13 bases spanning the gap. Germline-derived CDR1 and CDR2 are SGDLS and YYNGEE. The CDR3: CASSVEMAGVYGYTF. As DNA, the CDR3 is TGTGCCAGCAGCGTAGAAATGGCAGGGGTCTATGGCTACACCTTC.

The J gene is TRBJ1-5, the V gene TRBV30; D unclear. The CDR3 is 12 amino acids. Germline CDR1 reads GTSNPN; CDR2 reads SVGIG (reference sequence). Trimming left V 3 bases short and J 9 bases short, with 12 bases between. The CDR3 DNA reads TGTGCCTGGAGGAACGCACTCGGGCCCCAGCATTTT. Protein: CAWRNALGPQHF.

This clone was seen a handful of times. In DNA, the CDR3 is TGTGCCAGCTCACCTACAGGGGCGGGGACTACTGAAGCTTTCTTT. It is translated as CASSPTGAGTTEAFF. The chain is built from TRBV18 and TRBJ1-1; 7 positions agree with TRBD1. Germline V gene data show CDR1 as KGHSH and CDR2 as LQKENI. With V trimmed by 3 bases and J by 5 bases, 9 bases remained unmatched. The CDR3 consists of 15 residues. Complete variable domain (other parts from reference TRBV18 and TRBJ1-1): NAGVMQNPRHLVRRRGQEARLRCSPMKGHSHVYWYRQLPEEGLKFMVYLQKENIIDESGMPKERFSAEFPKEGPSILRIQQVVRGDSAAYFCASSPTGAGTTEAFFGQGTRLTVV.

The CDR3 spells CSVEDPAGAGNTIYF. CDR3 in DNA: TGCAGCGTTGAAGATCCTGCAGGGGCTGGAAACACCATATATTTT. This sequence joins TRBV29-1 and TRBJ1-3; weak D call: TRBD1 (6 bases). Germline V CDR1 and CDR2: SQVTM, ANQGSEA. Trimming removed 0 bases at V and 2 bases at J, with 11 bases between. The CDR3 consists of 15 residues.

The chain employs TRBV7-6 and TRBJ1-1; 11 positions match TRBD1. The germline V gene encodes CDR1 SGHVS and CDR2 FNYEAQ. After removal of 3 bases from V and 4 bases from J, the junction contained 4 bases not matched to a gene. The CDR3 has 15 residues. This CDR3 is CASSLGGTGGTEAFF. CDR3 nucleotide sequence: TGTGCCAGCAGCTTGGGAGGGACAGGGGGCACTGAAGCTTTCTTT.

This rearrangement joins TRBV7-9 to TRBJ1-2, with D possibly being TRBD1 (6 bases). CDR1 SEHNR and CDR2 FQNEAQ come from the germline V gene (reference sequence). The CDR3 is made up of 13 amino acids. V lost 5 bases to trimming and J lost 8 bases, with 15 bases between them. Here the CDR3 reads CASSLHREGGYTF. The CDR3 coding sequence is TGTGCCAGCAGCCTACACAGGGAAGGCGGCTACACCTTC. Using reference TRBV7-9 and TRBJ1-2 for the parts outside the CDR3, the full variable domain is DTGVSQNPRHKITKRGQNVTFRCDPISEHNRLYWYRQTLGQGPEFLTYFQNEAQLEKSRLLSDRFSAERPKGSFSTLEIQRTEQGDSAMYLCASSLHREGGYTFGSGTRLTVV.

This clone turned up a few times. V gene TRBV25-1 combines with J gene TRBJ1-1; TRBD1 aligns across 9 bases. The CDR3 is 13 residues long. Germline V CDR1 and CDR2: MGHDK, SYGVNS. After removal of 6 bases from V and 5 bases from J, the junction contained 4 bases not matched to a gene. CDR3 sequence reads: CASRQGALTEAFF. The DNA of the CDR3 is TGTGCCAGCAGACAGGGGGCATTGACTGAAGCTTTCTTT.

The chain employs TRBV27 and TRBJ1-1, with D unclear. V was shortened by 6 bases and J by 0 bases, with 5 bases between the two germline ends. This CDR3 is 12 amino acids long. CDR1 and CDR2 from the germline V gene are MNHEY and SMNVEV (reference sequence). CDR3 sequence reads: CASREMNTEAFF. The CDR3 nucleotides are TGTGCCAGCAGGGAGATGAACACTGAAGCTTTCTTT.

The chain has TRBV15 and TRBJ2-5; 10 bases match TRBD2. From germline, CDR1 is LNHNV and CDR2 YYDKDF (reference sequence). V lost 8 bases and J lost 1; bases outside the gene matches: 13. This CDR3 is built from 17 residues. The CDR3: CATQEELAGLGQETQYF. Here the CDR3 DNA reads TGTGCCACCCAAGAGGAACTAGCGGGACTAGGCCAAGAGACCCAGTACTTC.

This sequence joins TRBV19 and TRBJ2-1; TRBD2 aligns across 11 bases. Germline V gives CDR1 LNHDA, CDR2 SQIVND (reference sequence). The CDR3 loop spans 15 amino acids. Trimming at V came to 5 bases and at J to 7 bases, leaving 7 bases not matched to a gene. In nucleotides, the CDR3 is TGTGCCAGTAGTCAAACTAGCGGGAGAAGTAATGAGCAGTTCTTC. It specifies CASSQTSGRSNEQFF.

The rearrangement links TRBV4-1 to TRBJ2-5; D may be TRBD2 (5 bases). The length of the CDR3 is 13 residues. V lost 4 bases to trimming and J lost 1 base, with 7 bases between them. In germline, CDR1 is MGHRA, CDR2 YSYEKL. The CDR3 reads CASSRGIQETQYF. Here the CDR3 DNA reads TGCGCCAGCAGCCGAGGGATCCAAGAGACCCAGTACTTC.